The rows below give T cell receptor beta chains drawn from one sample of a study of T cell repertoires in cytomegalovirus infection. TCRdb independently ran MiXCR on the reads; one entry per CDR3 protein. The data contain hundreds of thousands of distinct CDR3 sequences, approximately 10% of them seen just once; the ten biggest clones take up about 9.4%. The sample taken for sequencing was PBMCs. The receptor set was obtained from a human donor in good health (CMV status not recorded). Some clones in this sample may be carry-over from other donors' samples. Each CDR3 is given with its conserved first and last residue. D genes are given only for firm matches. The size field is filled for only some rows; it gives once, few, many or a size class.

v_gene	d_gene	j_gene	abundance	CDR3aa	CDR3nt
TRBV7-2	TRBD2	TRBJ2-2	many	CASSLAPGLAGGINTGELFF	TGTGCCAGCAGCTTAGCCCCGGGACTAGCGGGGGGTATTAACACCGGGGAGCTGTTTTTT
TRBV6-5	TRBD1	TRBJ2-7	.	CASSYSGTGGLDEQYF	TGTGCCAGCAGTTATTCTGGGACAGGGGGCTTGGACGAGCAGTACTTC
TRBV19	TRBD1	TRBJ2-6	many	CASTRTGVGSGANVLTF	TGTGCCAGTACCAGGACAGGGGTAGGCTCTGGGGCCAACGTCCTGACTTTC
TRBV12-3/TRBV12-4	.	TRBJ1-2	few	CASSLALSSGYTF	TGTGCCAGCAGTTTAGCGCTATCATCTGGCTACACCTTC
TRBV12-3/TRBV12-4	TRBD1	TRBJ2-2	.	CASSKTGATGELFF	TGTGCCAGCAGCAAGACAGGGGCAACCGGGGAGCTGTTTTTT
TRBV11-2	TRBD2	TRBJ2-5	many	CASSRTSGRAPETQYF	TGTGCCAGCAGCAGGACTAGCGGGAGGGCCCCAGAGACCCAGTACTTC
TRBV19	.	TRBJ2-1	many	CASSITSGLQFF	TGTGCCAGTAGTATCACCTCTGGGCTGCAGTTCTTC
TRBV12-3/TRBV12-4	.	TRBJ1-5	few	CASSRDTDQPQHF	TGTGCCAGCAGCCGGGACACCGATCAGCCCCAGCATTTT
TRBV4-2	.	TRBJ2-6	many	CASSQDDGSSGANVLTF	TGTGCCAGCAGCCAAGATGACGGAAGCTCTGGGGCCAACGTCCTGACTTTC
TRBV7-9	.	TRBJ2-3	many	CASSLQTKRTDTQYF	TGTGCCAGCAGCTTACAGACAAAACGCACAGATACGCAGTATTTT
TRBV19	TRBD2	TRBJ2-3	few	CASSILLAGASTDTQYF	TGTGCCAGTAGTATACTTCTAGCGGGAGCTAGCACAGATACGCAGTATTTT
TRBV7-9	.	TRBJ2-7	many	CASSLRQNYEQYF	TGTGCCAGCAGCCTCAGACAGAACTACGAGCAGTACTTC
TRBV28	.	TRBJ2-5	many	CASSSLSASQETQYF	TGTGCCAGCAGTTCCCTTAGCGCGAGCCAAGAGACCCAGTACTTC
TRBV19	.	TRBJ1-5	few	CASNVGYSHQPQHF	TGTGCCAGTAACGTTGGGTATTCTCATCAGCCCCAGCATTTT
TRBV7-2	.	TRBJ2-1	many	CASSLFRTSNNEQFF	TGTGCCAGCAGCTTATTTCGGACTTCGAACAATGAGCAGTTCTTC
TRBV7-9	.	TRBJ2-3	many	CASSLTARPLFTDTQYF	TGTGCCAGCAGCTTAACCGCTCGACCCCTTTTCACAGATACGCAGTATTTT
TRBV7-9	.	TRBJ1-3	many	CASSLDFSGNTIYF	TGTGCCAGCAGCTTAGATTTCTCTGGAAACACCATATATTTT
TRBV11-2	.	TRBJ2-3	many	CASSLRPPVSQYF	TGTGCCAGCAGCCTCCGGCCCCCCGTGTCGCAGTATTTT
TRBV19	.	TRBJ1-6	.	CASLGQSRSPLHF	TGTGCCAGCCTTGGACAGTCCAGATCACCCCTCCACTTT
TRBV28	TRBD2	TRBJ2-1	many	CASSLLAGGQNEQFF	TGTGCCAGCAGTTTACTAGCGGGAGGGCAGAATGAGCAGTTCTTC
TRBV5-1	.	TRBJ2-5	few	CASSLDVSQETQYF	TGCGCCAGCAGCTTGGATGTCAGTCAAGAGACCCAGTACTTC
TRBV28	.	TRBJ2-1	few	CASYFGPDEQFF	TGTGCCAGCTACTTCGGACCGGATGAGCAGTTCTTC
TRBV24-1	TRBD1	TRBJ2-3	.	CATRAGGTGTDTQYF	TGTGCCACCAGAGCTGGGGGGACAGGGACAGATACGCAGTATTTT
TRBV7-7	.	TRBJ2-2	many	CASSLTPGTTGVTGELFF	TGTGCTAGCAGCCTGACCCCCGGGACTACAGGGGTCACCGGGGAGCTGTTTTTT
TRBV25-1	TRBD1	TRBJ1-1	many	CASSDPSRDSLEAFF	TGTGCCAGCAGTGACCCTTCAAGGGACAGCCTTGAAGCTTTCTTT
TRBV7-2	TRBD2	TRBJ2-7	many	CASSPLAGGYEQYF	TGTGCCAGCAGCCCACTAGCGGGAGGTTACGAGCAGTACTTC
TRBV7-8	TRBD1	TRBJ2-2	many	CASSSTGGYGELFF	TGTGCCAGCAGCTCGACAGGGGGGTACGGGGAGCTGTTTTTT